Listed here are 26 T cell receptor beta chains from one sample, sequenced in a study of blood T cells in healthy people across ages. A second PCR of about 7 to 11 cycles used a sample-barcoded 5' primer and a J-beta primer mix. TCRdb reanalysed the 5' RACE reads using MiXCR and keeps one entry per CDR3 protein. The sample carries about 1.5 million distinct CDR3 sequences, roughly 43% recorded once. Sequencing was carried out using blood. All receptors come from a woman younger than 35 in good health.

The chain is built from TRBV27 and TRBJ2-1; D ambiguous. This CDR3 is 14 amino acids long. Germline V gives CDR1 MNHEY, CDR2 SMNVEV (reference sequence). Trimming removed 0 bases at V and 2 bases at J, with 5 bases between. DNA for the CDR3: TGTGCCAGCAGTTTATCGAGGACCTACAATGAGCAGTTCTTC. This encodes CASSLSRTYNEQFF.

The J gene is TRBJ2-5, the V gene TRBV3-1, with D perhaps matching TRBD1 (5 bases). Trimming removed 2 bases from V and 5 bases from J, with 15 bases in between. Germline V gives CDR1 LGHDT, CDR2 YNNKEL (reference sequence). CDR3 size: 15 residues. For the CDR3, the DNA is TGTGCCAGCAGCCAACCTGGACACGGAGTGGAGACCCAGTACTTC. Amino acids: CASSQPGHGVETQYF.

The J gene is TRBJ2-3, the V gene TRBV12-3 or TRBV12-4; 7 nucleotides align to TRBD2. Trimming took 3 bases from V and 4 from J; bases not matched to a gene: 10. This CDR3 has 16 amino acids. The CDR3 DNA is TGTGCCAGCAGTTTCTTCGGCGGGGGAACAGCAGATACGCAGTATTTT. Translated: CASSFFGGGTADTQYF.

This clonotype turned up a few times. V is TRBV12-3 or TRBV12-4 and J is TRBJ2-5, with D perhaps assigned TRBD1 or TRBD2 (5 bases each). V was shortened by 3 bases and J by 4 bases, with 15 bases between the two germline ends. This CDR3 comprises 15 residues. CDR3 protein: CASSLGDSEGETQYF. The CDR3 bases are TGTGCCAGCAGTTTGGGGGATTCAGAGGGAGAGACCCAGTACTTC.

This clonotype has only a few counts. This chain connects TRBV18 to TRBJ2-7, with D possibly being TRBD2 (5 bases). There are 17 residues in the CDR3. Looked up from germline, CDR1 is KGHSH and CDR2 is LQKENI. V was shortened by 2 bases and J by 1 base, with 18 bases between the two germline ends. This CDR3 is CASSPAGGLAFSYEQYF. CDR3 sequence (DNA): TGTGCCAGCTCACCAGCCGGCGGACTCGCGTTTTCCTACGAGCAGTACTTC.

The chain is built from TRBV7-2 and TRBJ1-3; D not certain. V gave up 1 base and J gave up 7 bases, with 11 bases separating them. The CDR3 runs 14 residues. In germline, CDR1 is SGHTA, CDR2 FQGNSA. CDR3 loop: CASSLEQGWNTIYF. CDR3 nucleotides: TGTGCCAGCAGCTTAGAACAAGGTTGGAACACCATATATTTT.

This clonotype was counted a few times. V is TRBV4-3 and J is TRBJ1-1; maybe TRBD1 (6 bases). V lost 2 bases, J lost 6 bases, and 13 bases lay in between. Germline CDR1 reads LGHNA; CDR2 reads YSLEER. The CDR3 covers 14 residues. In DNA form, the CDR3 reads TGCGCCAGCAGCCAATGGGGGGGCAGCCCTGAAGCTTTCTTT. Translating gives CASSQWGGSPEAFF.

The CDR3 here is CASSSAQGRGYQPQHF. In DNA, the CDR3 is TGTGCCAGCAGCTCCGCGCAGGGGCGCGGGTATCAGCCCCAGCATTTT. This chain joins TRBV7-9 and TRBJ1-5; D might be TRBD1 (6 bases). The V and J ends lost 4 bases and 5 bases respectively, with 18 bases between them. The CDR3 runs to 16 residues. CDR1 is SEHNR, CDR2 FQNEAQ, per germline (reference sequence).

The chain has TRBV5-1 and TRBJ2-7, with TRBD1 matching 9 bases. The V and J ends lost 6 bases and 7 bases, in that order; junction bases with no gene match: 11. The CDR3 totals 14 residues. The germline V gene has CDR1 SGHRS and CDR2 YFSETQ. The CDR3 loop reads CASKEQGAYNEQYF. Written as DNA, the CDR3 is TGCGCCAGCAAGGAACAGGGGGCGTACAATGAGCAGTACTTC.

The chain combines TRBV7-3 with TRBJ2-7; the match to TRBD2 covers 8 bases. V was pared by 4 bases and J by 4 bases, with 15 bases of the junction left unmatched. CDR3 length equals 17 residues. Germline CDR1 SGHTA, CDR2 FQGTGA. CDR3 nucleotide sequence: TGTGCCAGCAGCTGTAGGGGCATGGCGGGAGGTCATTACGAGCAGTACTTC. It translates to CASSCRGMAGGHYEQYF. The whole variable domain, remainder taken from reference TRBV7-3 and TRBJ2-7, is GAGVSQTPSNKVTEKGKYVELRCDPISGHTALYWYRQSLGQGPEFLIYFQGTGAADDSGLPNDRFFAVRPEGSVSTLKIQRTERGDSAVYLCASSCRGMAGGHYEQYFGPGTRLTVT.

The CDR3 DNA reads TGTGCCAGCAGCTTAAGAGCGGGGAGATCCTACGAGCAGTACTTC. This sequence encodes CASSLRAGRSYEQYF. V and J are TRBV7-9 and TRBJ2-7; 7 bases line up with TRBD2. The CDR3 runs 15 residues. Germline V gene lookup returns CDR1 SEHNR and CDR2 FQNEAQ (reference sequence). The trim removed 2 bases at V and 1 base at J, leaving 5 bases unmatched.

The rearrangement joins TRBV3-1 to TRBJ2-5, with D hard to call. The V end lost 1 base, the J end lost 1 base, and 13 bases lay between the germline ends. Germline V gives CDR1 LGHDT, CDR2 YNNKEL (reference sequence). The CDR3 sequence is 16 residues long. DNA of the CDR3: TGTGCCAGCAGCCAAGTTCGCGTTCGAGTCCAAGAGACCCAGTACTTC. This codes for CASSQVRVRVQETQYF.

In DNA form, the CDR3 reads TGTGCCAGCAGTCCGAACAGGCAGGGGGCTACAGATACGCAGTATTTT. Translated, it gives CASSPNRQGATDTQYF. The V and J genes are TRBV12-3 or TRBV12-4 and TRBJ2-3; 8 nucleotides match TRBD1. The length of the CDR3 is 16 residues. J gave up 3 bases and V 5 bases, and 10 bases lay outside the gene matches.

CDR3 region: CATSDFSGDDNEQFF. For the CDR3, the DNA is TGTGCCACCAGTGATTTTAGCGGGGACGACAATGAGCAGTTCTTC. V and J are TRBV24-1 and TRBJ2-1; TRBD2 agrees at 8 bases. Germline CDR1 reads KGHDR; CDR2 reads SFDVKD. Trimming at V came to 1 base and at J to 5 bases, leaving 3 bases not matched to a gene. This CDR3 contains 15 residues.

The chain links TRBV10-1 to TRBJ2-1, with D perhaps matching TRBD2 (6 bases). Germline V CDR1 and CDR2: WNHNN, SYGVQD (reference sequence). This CDR3 comprises 17 residues. Deletions cut 3 bases from V and 0 bases from J, with 15 bases between. In nucleotides, the CDR3 is TGCGCCAGCAGTGACGGGCTTGCGGGGAGCTCCTACAATGAGCAGTTCTTC. Protein: CASSDGLAGSSYNEQFF.

This clonotype appeared a few times. This chain uses TRBV2 with TRBJ2-7, with D possibly matching TRBD2 (5 bases). The CDR3 has 14 amino acids. Trimming cost V 6 bases and J 0 bases, with 12 bases left between them. Germline V lookup: CDR1 SNHLY, CDR2 FYNNEI. The CDR3 nucleotides are TGTGCCAGCAGCGGACTCCTGAGCTCCTACGAGCAGTACTTC. This codes for CASSGLLSSYEQYF.

This clonotype has only a few counts. V is TRBV29-1 and J is TRBJ1-1; D gene ambiguous. CDR3 length equals 12 residues. Looked up from germline, CDR1 is SQVTM and CDR2 is ANQGSEA. V lost 6 bases and J 5 bases, leaving 13 bases between the germline ends. CDR3 in amino acids: CSVSRDHTEAFF. Here the CDR3 DNA reads TGCAGCGTGTCCCGGGATCATACTGAAGCTTTCTTT.

This rearrangement joins TRBV4-3 to TRBJ1-1; D gene unclear. Trimming took off 0 bases at V and 0 bases at J, with 11 bases between the two ends. In germline, CDR1 is LGHNA, CDR2 YSLEER. The CDR3 covers 16 residues. CDR3 amino acids: CASSQDPGSLNTEAFF. The CDR3 DNA follows: TGCGCCAGCAGCCAAGACCCCGGATCCCTGAACACTGAAGCTTTCTTT.

This clonotype appeared a single time. The gene calls are TRBV7-9 and TRBJ2-1; no definite D call. Trimming cost V 2 bases and J 9 bases, with 14 bases left between them. Germline assignment: CDR1 SEHNR and CDR2 FQNEAQ (reference sequence). The CDR3 loop spans 14 amino acids. The CDR3: CASSLLISGIEQFF. As DNA, the CDR3 is TGTGCCAGCAGCTTATTGATCAGTGGAATTGAGCAGTTCTTC.

V gene TRBV11-2 combines with J gene TRBJ2-5; 10 positions agree with TRBD1. The J call may be incorrect, as the DNA end agrees better with TRBJ2-7. Germline V lookup: CDR1 SGHAT, CDR2 FQNNGV. The CDR3 spans 13 residues. CDR3 region: CATRTGGGYEQYF. Written as DNA, the CDR3 is TGTGCCACCCGGACAGGGGGAGGGTACGAGCAGTACTTC.

The chain employs TRBV6-6 and TRBJ1-2; D ambiguous. The V end was cut by 4 bases, the J end by 4 bases, with 13 bases between. The germline V gene has CDR1 MNHNY and CDR2 SVGAGI (reference sequence). The CDR3 length is 14 residues. CDR3 in amino acids: CASSSTSAGYGYTF. The CDR3 DNA is TGTGCCAGCAGTTCGACTAGCGCTGGCTATGGCTACACCTTC.

The chain couples TRBV10-3 to TRBJ1-2, with D possibly matching TRBD1 (5 bases). Germline V CDR1 and CDR2: ENHRY, SYGVKD. CDR3 size: 15 residues. Trimming removed 2 bases from V and 5 bases from J, with 15 bases in between. The CDR3 DNA is TGTGCCATCAGTGAGCCCGCCAGGGTGCCATATGGCTACACCTTC. Its translation is CAISEPARVPYGYTF.

This clonotype appeared a few times. The chain recombines TRBV6-5 with TRBJ2-1, with 8 nucleotides matching TRBD1. Germline V CDR1 and CDR2: MNHEY, SVGAGI. Trimming took 2 bases from V and 8 from J; bases not matched to a gene: 11. This CDR3 has 16 residues. This chain's CDR3 is CASSYSRDRLSDEQFF. The CDR3 coding sequence is TGTGCCAGCAGTTACAGCCGGGACAGGTTAAGCGATGAGCAGTTCTTC.

The rearrangement uses TRBV10-3 and TRBJ1-2; 9 nucleotides line up with TRBD1. Germline trimming cut 3 bases from V and 2 bases from J; bases unmatched to any gene: 1. The CDR3 sequence is 14 residues long. Germline CDR1 and CDR2: ENHRY and SYGVKD. CDR3 sequence reads: CAISEGQGNYGYTF. The CDR3 bases are TGTGCCATCAGTGAAGGACAGGGGAACTATGGCTACACCTTC.

The gene calls are TRBV3-1 and TRBJ2-1, with 9 bases fitting TRBD2. Trimming cost V 8 bases and J 12 bases; bases outside gene matches: 14. Germline assignment: CDR1 LGHDT and CDR2 YNNKEL (reference sequence). CDR3 length: 14 amino acids. In nucleotides, the CDR3 is TGTGCCAGCTATATGAGCGGGAGGAGCCATGGGCAGTTCTTC. This sequence encodes CASYMSGRSHGQFF.

As to this clonotype: A read error may explain this, as a much larger clone is one base away. The rearrangement links TRBV12-3 or TRBV12-4 to TRBJ2-3, with 14 nucleotides matching TRBD2. The trim removed 5 bases at V and 4 bases at J, leaving 17 bases unmatched. The CDR3 consists of 20 residues. CDR3 residues: CASSHTGLAGGPPHADTQYF. The DNA of the CDR3 is TGTGCCAGCAGTCACACCGGACTAGCGGGGGGACCTCCCCACGCAGATACGCAGTATTTT.